This entry is about one T cell receptor (beta chain). This specimen comes from a study of cytomegalovirus exposure and HLA in healthy donors. PCR amplification relied on 60 Vbeta primers (plus 13 Jbeta primers). The method was immunoSEQ multiplex PCR; TCRdb's version includes in-frame clones alone and lacks a portion of them. The repertoire holds tens of thousands of clones, with 80% to 90% as singletons. Germline CDR1 reads WNHNN; CDR2 reads SYGVQD (reference sequence). The CDR3 is 14 amino acids. V was shortened by 0 bases and J by 3 bases, with 9 bases between the two germline ends. The V and J genes are TRBV10-1 and TRBJ2-7; D remains ambiguous. This clonotype was sampled from a man aged 65 to 85 in good health and CMV-seropositive. The sample consisted of PBMCs. CDR3 DNA: TGCGCCAGCAGTGAGTCCCGACATGTCTACGAGCAGTACTTC. This sequence encodes CASSESRHVYEQYF.